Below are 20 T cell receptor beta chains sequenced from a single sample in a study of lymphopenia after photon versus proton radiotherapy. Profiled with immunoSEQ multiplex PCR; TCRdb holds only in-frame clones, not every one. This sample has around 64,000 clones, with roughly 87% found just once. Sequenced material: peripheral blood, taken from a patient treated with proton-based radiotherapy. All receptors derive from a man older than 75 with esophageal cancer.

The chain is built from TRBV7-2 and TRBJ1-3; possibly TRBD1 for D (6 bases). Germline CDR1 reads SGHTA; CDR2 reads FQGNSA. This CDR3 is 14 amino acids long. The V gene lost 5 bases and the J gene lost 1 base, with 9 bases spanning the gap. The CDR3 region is CASSPQGSGNTIYF. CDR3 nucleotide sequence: TGTGCCAGCAGCCCACAGGGATCTGGAAACACCATATATTTT. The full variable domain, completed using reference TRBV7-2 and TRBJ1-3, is GAGVSQSPSNKVTEKGKDVELRCDPISGHTALYWYRQSLGQGLEFLIYFQGNSAPDKSGLPSDRFSAERTGGSVSTLTIQRTQQEDSAVYLCASSPQGSGNTIYFGEGSWLTVV.

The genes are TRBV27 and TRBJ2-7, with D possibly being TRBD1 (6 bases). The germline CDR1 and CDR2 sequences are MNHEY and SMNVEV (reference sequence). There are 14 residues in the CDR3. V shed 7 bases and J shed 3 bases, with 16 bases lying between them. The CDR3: CASNFRQVSYEQYF. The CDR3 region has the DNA TGTGCCAGCAATTTCCGACAGGTTAGCTACGAGCAGTACTTC.

The CDR3 spells CASSLEVETQYF. CDR3 in DNA: TGTGCCAGCAGCTTAGAGGTTGAGACCCAGTACTTC. The rearrangement uses TRBV7-2 and TRBJ2-5; D is unclear. Germline V gene sequence: CDR1 SGHTA, CDR2 FQGNSA. CDR3 size: 12 residues. Trimming removed 1 base at V and 5 bases at J, with 5 bases between.

The CDR3 coding sequence is TGTGCCAGTAGGAAAACAGGGCCCGGCGAGCAGTACTTC. Residues: CASRKTGPGEQYF. V and J are TRBV19 and TRBJ2-7, with D tentatively TRBD1 (6 bases). The CDR3 loop spans 13 amino acids. With 6 bases removed from V and 6 bases from J, the gap between germline ends came to 15 bases. In germline, CDR1 is LNHDA, CDR2 SQIVND (reference sequence).

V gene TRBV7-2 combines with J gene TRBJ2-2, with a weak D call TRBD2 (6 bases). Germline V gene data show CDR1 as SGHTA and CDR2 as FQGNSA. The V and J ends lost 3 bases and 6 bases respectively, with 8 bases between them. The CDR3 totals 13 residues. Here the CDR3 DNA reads TGTGCCAGCAGCTTCAGCGGGCCCGGGGAGCTGTTTTTT. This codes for CASSFSGPGELFF.

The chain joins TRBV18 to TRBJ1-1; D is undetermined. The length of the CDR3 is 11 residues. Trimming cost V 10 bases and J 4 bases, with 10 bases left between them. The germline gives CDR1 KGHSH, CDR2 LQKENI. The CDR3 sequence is CATGRLTEAFF. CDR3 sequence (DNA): TGTGCCACCGGTCGTCTCACTGAAGCTTTCTTT. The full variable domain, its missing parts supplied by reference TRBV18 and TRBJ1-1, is NAGVMQNPRHLVRRRGQEARLRCSPMKGHSHVYWYRQLPEEGLKFMVYLQKENIIDESGMPKERFSAEFPKEGPSILRIQQVVRGDSAAYFCATGRLTEAFFGQGTRLTVV.

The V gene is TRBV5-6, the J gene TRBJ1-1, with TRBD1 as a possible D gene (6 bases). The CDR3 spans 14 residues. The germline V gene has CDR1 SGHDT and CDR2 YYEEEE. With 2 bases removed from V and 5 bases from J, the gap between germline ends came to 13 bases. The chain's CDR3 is CASSFDRRGTEAFF. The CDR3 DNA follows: TGTGCCAGCAGCTTTGACAGGAGGGGAACTGAAGCTTTCTTT.

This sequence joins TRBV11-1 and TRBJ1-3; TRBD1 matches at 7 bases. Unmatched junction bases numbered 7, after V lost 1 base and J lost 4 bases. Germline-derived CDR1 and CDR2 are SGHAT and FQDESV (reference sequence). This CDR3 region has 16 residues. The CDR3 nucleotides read TGTGCCAGCAGCTTAGTCAGCGGGACAGCAGGAAACACCATATATTTT. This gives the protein CASSLVSGTAGNTIYF.

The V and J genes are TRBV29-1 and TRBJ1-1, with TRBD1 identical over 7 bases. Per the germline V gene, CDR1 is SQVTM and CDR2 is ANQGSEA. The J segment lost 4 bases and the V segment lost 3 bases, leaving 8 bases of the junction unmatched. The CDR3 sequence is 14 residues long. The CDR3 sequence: CSVERTGAGTEAFF. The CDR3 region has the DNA TGCAGCGTTGAGCGAACAGGGGCGGGCACTGAAGCTTTCTTT.

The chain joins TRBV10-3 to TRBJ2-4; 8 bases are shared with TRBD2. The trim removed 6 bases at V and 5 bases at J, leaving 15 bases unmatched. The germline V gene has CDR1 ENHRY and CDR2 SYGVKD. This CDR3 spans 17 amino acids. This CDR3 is CAISAKATGGPENIQYF. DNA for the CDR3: TGTGCCATCAGCGCCAAGGCTACGGGGGGGCCCGAAAACATTCAGTACTTC.

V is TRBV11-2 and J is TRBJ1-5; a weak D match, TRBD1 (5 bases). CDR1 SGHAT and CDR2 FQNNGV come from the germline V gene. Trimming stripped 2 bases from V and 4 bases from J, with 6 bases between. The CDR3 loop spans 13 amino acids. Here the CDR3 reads CASSLRGNQPQHF. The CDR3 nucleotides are TGTGCCAGCAGCTTAAGGGGAAATCAGCCCCAGCATTTT.

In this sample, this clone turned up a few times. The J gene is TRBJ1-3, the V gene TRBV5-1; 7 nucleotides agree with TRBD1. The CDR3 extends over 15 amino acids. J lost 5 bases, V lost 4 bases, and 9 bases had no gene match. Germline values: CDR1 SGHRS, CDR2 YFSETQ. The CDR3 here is CASSPGLGGRNTIYF. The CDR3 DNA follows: TGCGCCAGCAGCCCCGGTCTAGGGGGCCGAAACACCATATATTTT.

CDR3 residues: CASSPGTGFSYEQYF. The CDR3 coding sequence is TGTGCCAGCAGCCCGGGGACAGGGTTTTCCTACGAGCAGTACTTC. V gene TRBV11-3 combines with J gene TRBJ2-7; 9 bases fit TRBD1. The CDR3 consists of 15 residues. Per the germline V gene, CDR1 is SGHNT and CDR2 is YENEEA. The V gene end was trimmed by 5 bases and the J gene end by 1 base; junction bases not matched to a gene: 6. The whole variable domain, remainder taken from reference TRBV11-3 and TRBJ2-7, is EAGVVQSPRYKIIEKKQPVAFWCNPISGHNTLYWYLQNLGQGPELLIRYENEEAVDDSQLPKDRFSAERLKGVDSTLKIQPAELGDSAVYLCASSPGTGFSYEQYFGPGTRLTVT.

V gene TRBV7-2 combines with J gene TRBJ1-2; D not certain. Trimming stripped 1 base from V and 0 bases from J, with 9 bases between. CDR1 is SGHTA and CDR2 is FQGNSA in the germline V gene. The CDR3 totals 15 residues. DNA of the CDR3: TGTGCCAGCAGCTTAGTTCAGCTGACTAACTATGGCTACACCTTC. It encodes CASSLVQLTNYGYTF.

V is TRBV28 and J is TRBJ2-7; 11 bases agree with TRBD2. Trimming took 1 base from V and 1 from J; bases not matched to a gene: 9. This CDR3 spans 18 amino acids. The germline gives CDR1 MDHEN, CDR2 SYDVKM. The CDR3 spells CASSLSSGRTLQSYEQYF. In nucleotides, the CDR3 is TGTGCCAGCAGTTTATCTAGCGGGAGGACCCTACAATCCTACGAGCAGTACTTC.

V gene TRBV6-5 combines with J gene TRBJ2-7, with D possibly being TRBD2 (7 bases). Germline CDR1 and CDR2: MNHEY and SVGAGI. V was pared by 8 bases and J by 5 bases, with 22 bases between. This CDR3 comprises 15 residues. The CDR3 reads CASHSSGAGEDEQYF. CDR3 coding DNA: TGTGCCAGCCACAGTTCGGGGGCGGGGGAGGACGAGCAGTACTTC.

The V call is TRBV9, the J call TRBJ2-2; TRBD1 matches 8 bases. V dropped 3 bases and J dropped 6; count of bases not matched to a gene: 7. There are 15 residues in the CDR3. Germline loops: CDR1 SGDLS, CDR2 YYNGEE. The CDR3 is CASSAPLRGPGELFF. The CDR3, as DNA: TGTGCCAGCAGCGCCCCACTCAGGGGGCCCGGGGAGCTGTTTTTT.

This CDR3 is CASSPRAGGPYNEQFF. CDR3 DNA sequence: TGTGCCAGCAGCCCCCGAGCGGGGGGCCCCTACAATGAGCAGTTCTTC. The chain has TRBV7-9 and TRBJ2-1; 9 nucleotides match TRBD2. With 5 bases clipped from V and 2 bases from J, the junction kept 7 bases outside the gene matches. The V gene's germline CDR1 is SEHNR and CDR2 FQNEAQ (reference sequence). CDR3 length equals 16 residues.

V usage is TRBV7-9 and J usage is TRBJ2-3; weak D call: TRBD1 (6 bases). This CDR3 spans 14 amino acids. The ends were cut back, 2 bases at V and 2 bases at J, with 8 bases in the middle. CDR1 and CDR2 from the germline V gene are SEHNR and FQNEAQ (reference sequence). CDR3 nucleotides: TGTGCCAGCAGCTTACAGGGGAACACAGATACGCAGTATTTT. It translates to CASSLQGNTDTQYF.

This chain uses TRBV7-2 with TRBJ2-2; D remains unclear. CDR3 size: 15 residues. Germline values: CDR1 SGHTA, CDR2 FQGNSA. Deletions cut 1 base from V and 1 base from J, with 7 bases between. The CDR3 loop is CASSLVFLNTGELFF. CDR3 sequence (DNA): TGTGCCAGCAGCTTAGTCTTCCTGAACACCGGGGAGCTGTTTTTT.